The 32 T cell receptor beta chains below come from one sample, sequenced in a study of identifying expanded T cells in peripheral blood. TCRdb's table, derived via immunoSEQ multiplex PCR, lists solely in-frame clones and lacks some. Among about 100,000 clones listed, roughly 90% were seen once. Specimen: blood. These receptors originate from a person aged 18 to 75 in good health.

The V and J genes are TRBV7-9 and TRBJ1-1, with D unclear. CDR3 length: 13 residues. CDR1 is SEHNR and CDR2 is FQNEAQ in the germline V gene (reference sequence). Deletions cut 5 bases from V and 7 bases from J, with 14 bases between. As DNA, the CDR3 is TGTGCCAGCAGCCCTACAGTGGAAGGTGAAGCTTTCTTT. This encodes CASSPTVEGEAFF.

This chain joins TRBV2 and TRBJ1-1; D is uncertain. Germline assignment: CDR1 SNHLY and CDR2 FYNNEI. V was trimmed by 3 bases and J by 7 bases, leaving 15 bases between them. CDR3 length: 14 amino acids. Here the CDR3 reads CASSDSVVPYEAFF. DNA for the CDR3: TGTGCCAGCAGTGACTCCGTGGTGCCTTATGAAGCTTTCTTT.

The chain links TRBV5-1 to TRBJ1-2; TRBD1 is a possible D gene (5 bases). The CDR3 has 14 amino acids. The germline V and J ends were trimmed by 1 base and 6 bases, with 13 bases remaining between them. Germline V gene sequence: CDR1 SGHRS, CDR2 YFSETQ. The chain's CDR3 is CASSLSGTRDGYTF. The CDR3, as DNA: TGCGCCAGCAGCTTGTCCGGGACTAGGGATGGCTACACCTTC.

The J gene is TRBJ2-3, the V gene TRBV5-1; D might be TRBD1 (7 bases). The CDR3 contains 14 residues. The V end lost 0 bases, the J end lost 5 bases, and 10 bases lay between the germline ends. Germline V gene sequence: CDR1 SGHRS, CDR2 YFSETQ. CDR3 sequence: CASSLGQGGDTQYF. The CDR3 nucleotides are TGCGCCAGCAGCTTGGGACAGGGAGGAGATACGCAGTATTTT. Based on the CDR3 plus reference TRBV5-1 and TRBJ2-3, the full variable domain is KAGVTQTPRYLIKTRGQQVTLSCSPISGHRSVSWYQQTPGQGLQFLFEYFSETQRNKGNFPGRFSGRQFSNSRSEMNVSTLELGDSALYLCASSLGQGGDTQYFGPGTRLTVL.

The chain joins TRBV7-9 to TRBJ1-1; no clear D. This CDR3 is built from 12 residues. Germline V gene data show CDR1 as SEHNR and CDR2 as FQNEAQ (reference sequence). Trimming took 3 bases from V and 8 from J, leaving 10 bases between them. CDR3 in DNA: TGTGCCAGCAGCTTGGGAGGGCTCGAAGCTTTCTTT. This encodes CASSLGGLEAFF.

The V and J genes are TRBV4-1 and TRBJ2-5; 15 nucleotides match TRBD2. V dropped 3 bases and J dropped 4; count of bases not matched to a gene: 3. CDR1 and CDR2 from the germline V gene are MGHRA and YSYEKL. This CDR3 contains 16 residues. In DNA form, the CDR3 reads TGCGCCAGCAGCCAGGGACTAGCGGGGGGTGGAGAGACCCAGTACTTC. Protein product: CASSQGLAGGGETQYF.

CDR3 amino acids: CASSEWGRGAHNTGELFF. CDR3 DNA sequence: TGTGCCAGCAGTGAATGGGGGCGGGGGGCCCATAACACCGGGGAGCTGTTTTTT. The chain recombines TRBV6-1 with TRBJ2-2; 8 positions match TRBD2. Per germline, CDR1 MNHNS and CDR2 SASEGT. V dropped 2 bases and J dropped 2; count of bases not matched to a gene: 10. The length of the CDR3 is 18 residues.

V is TRBV2 and J is TRBJ1-4, with 8 bases fitting TRBD1. V was clipped by 3 bases and J by 8 bases; unmatched bases: 5. This CDR3 is 14 amino acids long. CDR1 is SNHLY and CDR2 is FYNNEI in the germline V gene. CDR3 nucleotide sequence: TGTGCCAGCAGTGAGGGACAGGTGGAAGAAAAACTGTTTTTT. Residues: CASSEGQVEEKLFF. The whole variable domain, remainder taken from reference TRBV2 and TRBJ1-4, is EPEVTQTPSHQVTQMGQEVILRCVPISNHLYFYWYRQILGQKVEFLVSFYNNEISEKSEIFDDQFSVERPDGSNFTLKIRSTKLEDSAMYFCASSEGQVEEKLFFGSGTQLSVL.

The chain recombines TRBV7-2 with TRBJ2-5, with 10 bases fitting TRBD2. V gave up 0 bases and J gave up 7 bases; unmatched junction bases: 8. The length of the CDR3 is 16 residues. The V gene's germline CDR1 is SGHTA and CDR2 FQGNSA. In DNA, the CDR3 is TGTGCCAGCAGCTTAGCGCCCAGCGGGGGGGCGGGGACCCAGTACTTC. Its protein product is CASSLAPSGGAGTQYF.

There are a few counts of this clone. The chain recombines TRBV7-2 with TRBJ1-1; possibly TRBD1 for D (6 bases). Germline V CDR1 and CDR2: SGHTA, FQGNSA. V lost 4 bases and J lost 2, with 11 bases in between. CDR3 length equals 14 residues. This chain's CDR3 is CASSYRVRNTEAFF. Written as DNA, the CDR3 is TGTGCCAGCAGCTACAGGGTCCGTAACACTGAAGCTTTCTTT.

The rearrangement joins TRBV7-2 to TRBJ2-1; 7 positions match TRBD2. CDR1 and CDR2 (germline): SGHTA, FQGNSA. The CDR3 spans 14 residues. V gave up 3 bases and J gave up 8 bases; unmatched junction bases: 7. DNA for the CDR3: TGTGCCAGCAGCTTCCCGGGGGGAAGTGATGAGCAGTTCTTC. It codes for CASSFPGGSDEQFF. Using reference TRBV7-2 and TRBJ2-1 for the parts outside the CDR3, the full variable domain is GAGVSQSPSNKVTEKGKDVELRCDPISGHTALYWYRQSLGQGLEFLIYFQGNSAPDKSGLPSDRFSAERTGGSVSTLTIQRTQQEDSAVYLCASSFPGGSDEQFFGPGTRLTVL.

V gene TRBV7-8 combines with J gene TRBJ2-5; D call uncertain. Germline V gives CDR1 SGHVS, CDR2 FQNEAQ. The CDR3 covers 17 residues. V was cut by 1 base and J by 0 bases, with 15 bases left in between. In DNA, the CDR3 is TGTGCCAGCAGCTTAGAGGTGGGAAACGGGTACCAAGAGACCCAGTACTTC. Translation: CASSLEVGNGYQETQYF.

CDR3 in amino acids: CASGSQGGETQYF. CDR3 DNA sequence: TGTGCCAGCGGAAGTCAGGGGGGAGAGACCCAGTACTTC. The J gene is TRBJ2-5, the V gene TRBV11-2; a possible D gene is TRBD1 (7 bases). Trimming left V 8 bases short and J 4 bases short, with 14 bases between. Germline values: CDR1 SGHAT, CDR2 FQNNGV. CDR3 size: 13 residues.

In this sample, this clone turned up a few times. The CDR3 reads CASSGSSYGYTF. In DNA, the CDR3 is TGTGCCAGCAGCGGATCGTCCTATGGCTACACCTTC. This chain connects TRBV9 to TRBJ1-2; D remains unclear. V dropped 3 bases and J dropped 4 bases, with 7 bases sitting between them. This CDR3 contains 12 residues. Looked up from germline, CDR1 is SGDLS and CDR2 is YYNGEE.

The rearrangement links TRBV2 to TRBJ1-5; D gene ambiguous. Per germline, CDR1 SNHLY and CDR2 FYNNEI. The ends were cut back, 5 bases at V and 6 bases at J, with 14 bases in the middle. The CDR3 loop spans 14 amino acids. CDR3 sequence: CASSSPPAGQPQHF. The CDR3 DNA is TGTGCCAGCAGTAGTCCCCCGGCGGGTCAGCCCCAGCATTTT.

This clone was picked up a small number of times. This chain links TRBV13 with TRBJ1-1, with 9 bases lining up with TRBD1. Unmatched junction bases numbered 5, after V lost 8 bases and J lost 1 base. This CDR3 has 14 residues. The germline V gene encodes CDR1 PRHDT and CDR2 FYEKMQ (reference sequence). CDR3 nucleotides: TGTGCCAGCGGCACGGGACAGGGGAACACTGAAGCTTTCTTT. Amino acid sequence: CASGTGQGNTEAFF.

The genes are TRBV20-1 and TRBJ1-1; D unclear. This CDR3 has 10 amino acids. V gave up 3 bases and J gave up 8 bases, with 7 bases separating them. CDR1 and CDR2 from the germline V gene are DFQATT and SNEGSKA (reference sequence). CDR3 in amino acids: CSARKPEAFF. The CDR3 nucleotides read TGCAGTGCTAGGAAGCCGGAAGCTTTCTTT.

The rearrangement links TRBV7-2 to TRBJ2-5, with TRBD1 matching 8 bases. V lost 1 base, J lost 6 bases, and 7 bases stayed unmatched. Germline CDR1 and CDR2: SGHTA and FQGNSA. This CDR3 comprises 15 residues. The chain's CDR3 is CASSLGQGASQTQYF. The DNA of the CDR3 is TGTGCCAGCAGCTTAGGGCAGGGGGCTTCGCAGACCCAGTACTTC.

The CDR3 nucleotides read TGTGCCAGCAGTTTATTTCCGGGGGCGGGCTATGGCTACACCTTC. Translation gives CASSLFPGAGYGYTF. The J gene is TRBJ1-2, the V gene TRBV27, with a weak D call TRBD1 (6 bases). V shed 1 base and J shed 4 bases, with 13 bases lying between them. Looked up from germline, CDR1 is MNHEY and CDR2 is SMNVEV (reference sequence). This CDR3 is 15 amino acids long.

J is TRBJ2-1 and V is TRBV7-9, with TRBD2 matching over 7 bases. The V gene end was trimmed by 5 bases and the J gene end by 5 bases; junction bases not matched to a gene: 12. This CDR3 contains 16 residues. The germline gives CDR1 SEHNR, CDR2 FQNEAQ (reference sequence). The CDR3 is CASSRKAWGLHNEQFF. CDR3 in DNA: TGTGCCAGCAGCAGAAAGGCGTGGGGACTACACAATGAGCAGTTCTTC.

CDR3 DNA sequence: TGTGCCACCAGCCGGCCTGGGACAGGGAATGAAAAACTGTTTTTT. This encodes CATSRPGTGNEKLFF. The rearrangement joins TRBV15 to TRBJ1-4; 9 bases agree with TRBD1. J gave up 5 bases and V 5 bases, and 6 bases lay outside the gene matches. The germline V gene encodes CDR1 LNHNV and CDR2 YYDKDF (reference sequence). The CDR3 runs 15 residues.

This chain links TRBV7-9 with TRBJ2-1; TRBD1 matches 7 bases. The V gene's germline CDR1 is SEHNR and CDR2 FQNEAQ (reference sequence). The ends lost 4 bases at V and 8 bases at J; junction bases unmatched: 5. This CDR3 spans 13 amino acids. CDR3 residues: CASSSTQGDEQFF. CDR3 DNA sequence: TGTGCCAGCAGCTCAACCCAGGGGGATGAGCAGTTCTTC. The full variable domain, its missing parts supplied by reference TRBV7-9 and TRBJ2-1, is DTGVSQNPRHKITKRGQNVTFRCDPISEHNRLYWYRQTLGQGPEFLTYFQNEAQLEKSRLLSDRFSAERPKGSFSTLEIQRTEQGDSAMYLCASSSTQGDEQFFGPGTRLTVL.

V usage is TRBV7-6 and J usage is TRBJ2-7; D remains ambiguous. Germline V gives CDR1 SGHVS, CDR2 FNYEAQ. The CDR3 runs 13 residues. The V end was cut by 2 bases, the J end by 1 base, with 6 bases between. The CDR3 sequence: CASSLIESYEQYF. In nucleotides, the CDR3 is TGTGCCAGCAGCTTAATCGAGTCCTACGAGCAGTACTTC.

Concerning this clone: At the DNA level, this CDR3 is encoded by other sequences in the same sample as well. The J gene is TRBJ2-3, the V gene TRBV7-7; D remains unclear. CDR1 SSHAT and CDR2 FNYEAQ come from the germline V gene (reference sequence). The CDR3 has 15 amino acids. V gave up 5 bases and J gave up 3 bases, with 15 bases separating them. The CDR3 reads CASSLGPSATDTQYF. CDR3 sequence (DNA): TGTGCCAGCAGCCTAGGGCCGTCCGCGACAGATACGCAGTATTTT.

The CDR3 is CASSLVGTTINSGNTIYF. CDR3 DNA sequence: TGTGCCAGCAGCTTAGTTGGGACAACCATCAACTCTGGAAACACCATATATTTT. The chain links TRBV7-2 to TRBJ1-3, with a weak D call TRBD1 (6 bases). Between the trimmed V and J ends, which lost 1 base and 0 bases, there was a span of 16 bases. This CDR3 spans 18 amino acids. Germline V CDR1 and CDR2: SGHTA, FQGNSA.

The CDR3 sequence: CASSLGQANYGYTF. Written as DNA, the CDR3 is TGTGCCAGCAGCCTCGGACAGGCTAACTATGGCTACACCTTC. This chain links TRBV5-8 with TRBJ1-2; 7 bases map to TRBD1. The CDR3 length is 14 residues. CDR1 is SGHTS and CDR2 is YDEGEE in the germline V gene. After removal of 4 bases from V and 0 bases from J, the junction contained 3 bases not matched to a gene.

The chain combines TRBV7-2 with TRBJ1-2, with TRBD1 matching over 8 bases. The CDR3 contains 16 residues. J was trimmed by 7 bases and V by 1 base; bases with no gene match: 11. Germline CDR1 SGHTA, CDR2 FQGNSA. For the CDR3, the DNA is TGTGCCAGCAGCTTAGAGGTCTTGGACAGGGCGGGTGGCTACACCTTC. It codes for CASSLEVLDRAGGYTF. Full variable domain (remainder filled in from reference TRBV7-2 and TRBJ1-2): GAGVSQSPSNKVTEKGKDVELRCDPISGHTALYWYRQSLGQGLEFLIYFQGNSAPDKSGLPSDRFSAERTGGSVSTLTIQRTQQEDSAVYLCASSLEVLDRAGGYTFGSGTRLTVV.

The sample holds a few counts of this clone. The rearrangement uses TRBV28 and TRBJ1-3; D is perhaps TRBD1 (5 bases). V lost 8 bases and J lost 7, with 12 bases in between. This CDR3 has 12 residues. The germline CDR1 and CDR2 sequences are MDHEN and SYDVKM. The CDR3 DNA follows: TGTGCCAGCGGACGGGGGAGTAACACCATATATTTT. Its protein is CASGRGSNTIYF.

This chain connects TRBV7-2 to TRBJ2-7; maybe TRBD2 (6 bases). The CDR3 consists of 13 residues. The ends were cut back, 5 bases at V and 0 bases at J, with 8 bases in the middle. CDR1 and CDR2 from the germline V gene are SGHTA and FQGNSA. The CDR3 DNA is TGTGCCAGCAGCCAGGGACTCTCCTACGAGCAGTACTTC. Amino acid sequence: CASSQGLSYEQYF.

The chain recombines TRBV7-9 with TRBJ1-1, with D maybe TRBD1 (5 bases). The germline CDR1 and CDR2 sequences are SEHNR and FQNEAQ (reference sequence). Trimming removed 1 base from V and 6 bases from J, with 15 bases in between. CDR3 length: 15 residues. CDR3 nucleotides: TGTGCCAGCAGCTTAGTGCTTCCAGGGTTAGCTGAAGCTTTCTTT. Translation: CASSLVLPGLAEAFF. Full variable domain (missing parts from reference TRBV7-9 and TRBJ1-1): DTGVSQNPRHKITKRGQNVTFRCDPISEHNRLYWYRQTLGQGPEFLTYFQNEAQLEKSRLLSDRFSAERPKGSFSTLEIQRTEQGDSAMYLCASSLVLPGLAEAFFGQGTRLTVV.

The chain recombines TRBV4-3 with TRBJ2-7; tentatively, D is TRBD2 (6 bases). Germline-derived CDR1 and CDR2 are LGHNA and YSLEER. Trimming shortened V by 3 bases and J by 3 bases, and 12 bases separated the two germline ends. This CDR3 contains 14 residues. The DNA for the CDR3 is TGCGCCAGCAGCCACGACAGCGGGTACTACGAGCAGTACTTC. It codes for CASSHDSGYYEQYF.

This chain links TRBV30 with TRBJ1-4; D perhaps matches TRBD1 (5 bases). This CDR3 contains 15 residues. The V end lost 2 bases, the J end lost 3 bases, and 13 bases lay between the germline ends. In germline, CDR1 is GTSNPN, CDR2 SVGIG (reference sequence). The CDR3, as DNA: TGTGCCTGGAGTCCTCGGGACGGTTCTAATGAAAAACTGTTTTTT. Translated, it gives CAWSPRDGSNEKLFF.